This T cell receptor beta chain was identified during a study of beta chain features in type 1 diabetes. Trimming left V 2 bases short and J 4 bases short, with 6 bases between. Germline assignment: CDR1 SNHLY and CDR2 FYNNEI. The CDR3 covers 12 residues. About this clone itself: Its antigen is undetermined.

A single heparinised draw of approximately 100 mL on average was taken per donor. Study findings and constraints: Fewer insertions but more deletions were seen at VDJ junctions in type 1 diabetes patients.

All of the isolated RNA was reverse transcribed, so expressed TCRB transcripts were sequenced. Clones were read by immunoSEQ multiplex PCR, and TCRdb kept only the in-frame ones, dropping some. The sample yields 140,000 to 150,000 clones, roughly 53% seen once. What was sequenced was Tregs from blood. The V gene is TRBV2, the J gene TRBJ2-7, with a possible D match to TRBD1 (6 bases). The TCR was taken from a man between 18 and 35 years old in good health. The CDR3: CASSEQGYEQYF. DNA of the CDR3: TGTGCCAGCAGTGAACAGGGGTACGAGCAGTACTTC.